This T cell receptor (beta chain) was identified during a study of blood T cell repertoires in COVID-19. Study-level background: Sites in the United States, Italy and Spain provided acute and convalescent COVID-19 samples. Nucleic acid was either cDNA or gDNA, and it came from T cells, B-cell-depleted T cells, or PBMCs.

There are a few counts of this clone. Clones were read by immunoSEQ multiplex PCR, and TCRdb kept only the in-frame ones, dropping some. The profile shows about 92,000 clones, 80% of them singletons. Germline CDR1 is LGHDT and CDR2 is YNNKEL (reference sequence). V lost 5 bases, J lost 4 bases, and 11 bases lay in between. The CDR3 length is 14 residues. The chain is built from TRBV3-1 (or the pseudogene TRBV3-2) and TRBJ2-2; no clear D gene. Sequences were obtained from peripheral blood. The clonotype was recovered from a woman in her sixties or seventies with acute or convalescent COVID-19. The CDR3 coding sequence is TGTGCCAGCAGCGCTAAGAGATCCACCGGGGAGCTGTTTTTT. Amino acids: CASSAKRSTGELFF.